What follows is one T cell receptor (beta chain) and its context. This clone is a singleton in its sample. Which antigen it targets is not known. No base-level quality is on record; no much larger clone is a single base apart. The data stem from a study of blood T cell repertoires in COVID-19 (dated by TCRdb to 2020 to 2022). Some background on the complete study: Collaborator samples came from the United States, Italy and Spain and covered acute and convalescent phases of COVID-19. The material from the prospective study consisted of cDNA or gDNA derived from T cells, B-cell-depleted T cells, or PBMCs. The dataset comprised deeply sampled blood TCRbeta repertoires from subjects exposed to, actively infected with, or recovered from COVID-19. The repertoires were released in a freely available public database intended as a resource for research on the immune response to SARS-CoV-2. The samples were drawn from two sources: the first 160 participants of the ongoing ImmuneRACE study, and 1,000 to 1,500 subjects contributed by 6 global collaborators. Nearly every sample came with metadata listing a de-identified subject ID, COVID-19 status, age in years and sex. HLA class I and class II types, where available, came from metadata supplied by the sample provider rather than from assay-based typing.

Ends trimmed: V by 3 bases, J by 4 bases; bases unmatched to a gene: 5. The CDR3 runs 15 amino acids, cysteine and phenylalanine included. Only the CDR3 portion is preserved as DNA: 45 bases, with reading frame beginning at the first base. For CDR1 and CDR2, the germline V gene (reference sequence) lists MNHEY and SMNVEV. Each collaborating institution followed its own protocols to collect whole blood in K2EDTA tubes. Collaborator samples were shipped for TCRbeta analysis as frozen whole blood, isolated PBMCs, or DNA extracted from either sample type. TCRbeta CDR3 regions were amplified from genomic DNA using the immunoSEQ Assay, a bias-controlled multiplex PCR. As for how the authors treated the data: The number of nucleated cells in each sample was estimated from the amplification of reference gene primers within the assay. To quantify the absolute abundance of each unique TCRbeta CDR3 rearrangement, sequence reads were collapsed and filtered. Productive Simpson clonality was computed per sample as the square root of Simpson's diversity index over productive rearrangements. TCRdb obtained this table from immuneACCESS and retained in-frame rearrangements with V and J assigned. These tables miss some clones; where compared with another copy, unresolved V genes account for less than half of the shortfall, and the remainder is unexplained. The V and J calls and clone size come from that table; D and trimming were worked out from the DNA. The sample table records approximately 41,000 clones; over 75% of these occur just once. Over 1% of the sample rests with the top ten.

The paper as a whole reports these results and caveats: Clinical and demographic metadata were provided uncurated, with the amount varying by source and participant.

Sequenced sample: peripheral blood. The sequence was obtained from a woman in her thirties or forties with acute or convalescent COVID-19. This chain joins TRBV27 to TRBJ2-1; TRBD2 matches 8 bases in the middle. The nucleotide sequence reads as follows: TGTGCCAGCAGTTTGCGGGGGGCCCTTTACAATGAGCAGTTCTTC. This yields the protein CASSLRGALYNEQFF.